These T cell receptor beta chains were read from a single sample in a study of cytomegalovirus exposure and HLA in healthy donors. Sequencing used immunoSEQ multiplex PCR; TCRdb keeps in-frame clones, though not all of them. This sample has more than 80,000 clones, with roughly 63% found just once. Sequenced material: PBMCs. The source is a man between 45 and 60 years old in good health and CMV-seronegative. CDR3s include the opening cysteine and the closing phenylalanine or tryptophan. D genes are given only for firm matches. Rows may omit the clone size; those that give it use once, few, many or a size class.

clone size: -; V gene: TRBV2; J gene: TRBJ1-6; D gene: TRBD1; CDR3 protein: CASSGTGGTYNSPLHF; CDR3 DNA: TGTGCCAGCAGTGGGACAGGGGGCACTTATAATTCACCCCTCCACTTT
clone size: few; V gene: TRBV7-9; J gene: TRBJ2-2; D gene: TRBD1; CDR3 protein: CASSPKTGVNTGELFF; CDR3 DNA: TGTGCCAGCAGCCCAAAGACAGGGGTTAACACCGGGGAGCTGTTTTTT
clone size: -; V gene: TRBV15; J gene: TRBJ2-5; D gene: -; CDR3 protein: CATSTRGRTQYF; CDR3 DNA: TGTGCCACCAGCACCAGGGGCAGGACCCAGTACTTC
clone size: few; V gene: TRBV5-5; J gene: TRBJ2-7; D gene: TRBD2; CDR3 protein: CASSSRTSGGYEQYF; CDR3 DNA: TGTGCCAGCAGCTCAAGGACTAGCGGGGGTTACGAGCAGTACTTC
clone size: -; V gene: TRBV5-8; J gene: TRBJ1-3; D gene: -; CDR3 protein: CASSSYRNPGNTIYF; CDR3 DNA: TGTGCCAGCAGCTCATACAGGAATCCTGGAAACACCATATATTTT
clone size: few; V gene: TRBV5-1; J gene: TRBJ1-4; D gene: -; CDR3 protein: CASSLTGYGEKLFF; CDR3 DNA: TGCGCCAGCAGCTTGACAGGGTACGGAGAAAAACTGTTTTTT
clone size: few; V gene: TRBV5-1; J gene: TRBJ2-1; D gene: TRBD2; CDR3 protein: CASSPGTSGGGLGEQFF; CDR3 DNA: TGCGCCAGCAGCCCCGGGACTAGCGGGGGCGGGCTCGGTGAGCAGTTCTTC
clone size: -; V gene: TRBV7-3; J gene: TRBJ1-3; D gene: TRBD1; CDR3 protein: CASSLRPGGGNTIYF; CDR3 DNA: TGTGCCAGCAGCTTAAGGCCAGGGGGAGGAAACACCATATATTTT
clone size: -; V gene: TRBV29-1; J gene: TRBJ2-7; D gene: TRBD1; CDR3 protein: CSVERQGTSSCEQYF; CDR3 DNA: TGCAGCGTTGAGCGACAGGGTACCTCCTCCTGCGAGCAGTACTTC
clone size: -; V gene: TRBV5-6; J gene: TRBJ2-3; D gene: TRBD2; CDR3 protein: CASSPGGGDTQYF; CDR3 DNA: TGTGCCAGCAGCCCGGGGGGGGGAGATACGCAGTATTTT
clone size: -; V gene: TRBV7-2; J gene: TRBJ2-3; D gene: TRBD2; CDR3 protein: CASSISGGAGDTQYF; CDR3 DNA: TGTGCCAGCAGCATTAGCGGGGGGGCTGGCGATACGCAGTATTTT
clone size: -; V gene: TRBV27; J gene: TRBJ1-6; D gene: -; CDR3 protein: CASSLRTPRHNSPLHF; CDR3 DNA: TGTGCCAGCAGTTTAAGGACACCCAGACATAATTCACCCCTCCACTTT
clone size: -; V gene: TRBV14; J gene: TRBJ1-2; D gene: -; CDR3 protein: CASSQGTFERRAYGYTF; CDR3 DNA: TGTGCCAGCAGCCAAGGAACCTTCGAGAGGCGTGCCTATGGCTACACCTTC
clone size: -; V gene: TRBV2; J gene: TRBJ2-2; D gene: TRBD1; CDR3 protein: CASSGTGGMGAGELFF; CDR3 DNA: TGTGCCAGCAGTGGGACAGGGGGTATGGGTGCCGGGGAGCTGTTTTTT
clone size: -; V gene: TRBV5-8; J gene: TRBJ1-5; D gene: -; CDR3 protein: CASQPGLDQPQHF; CDR3 DNA: TGTGCCAGCCAACCAGGATTAGATCAGCCCCAGCATTTT
clone size: -; V gene: TRBV13; J gene: TRBJ2-3; D gene: TRBD2; CDR3 protein: CASSATSGGITDTQYF; CDR3 DNA: TGTGCCAGCAGCGCGACTAGCGGGGGGATCACAGATACGCAGTATTTT
clone size: -; V gene: TRBV29-1; J gene: TRBJ1-2; D gene: -; CDR3 protein: CSVEDRDTTSNNYGYTF; CDR3 DNA: TGCAGCGTTGAAGACCGGGACACAACCTCGAATAACTATGGCTACACCTTC
clone size: -; V gene: TRBV4-3; J gene: TRBJ2-3; D gene: TRBD2; CDR3 protein: CASSQDGVLAGAADTQYF; CDR3 DNA: TGCGCCAGCAGCCAAGACGGTGTACTAGCGGGGGCAGCGGATACGCAGTATTTT
clone size: once; V gene: TRBV18; J gene: TRBJ2-7; D gene: -; CDR3 protein: CASSSDIGTTLKRQYF; CDR3 DNA: TGTGCCAGCTCATCAGACATTGGGACAACACTAAAGAGGCAGTACTTC
clone size: -; V gene: TRBV21-1; J gene: TRBJ2-3; D gene: -; CDR3 protein: CASGQGALKDTQYF; CDR3 DNA: TGTGCCAGCGGGCAGGGGGCGTTGAAAGATACGCAGTATTTT
clone size: few; V gene: TRBV6-1; J gene: TRBJ1-1; D gene: -; CDR3 protein: CASSAGGRREAFF; CDR3 DNA: TGTGCCAGCAGTGCGGGGGGGCGAAGGGAAGCTTTCTTT
clone size: -; V gene: TRBV28; J gene: TRBJ2-6; D gene: -; CDR3 protein: CASSFSPAQGGTLSGANVLTF; CDR3 DNA: TGTGCCAGCAGTTTTTCTCCTGCTCAGGGGGGAACCCTCTCTGGGGCCAACGTCCTGACTTTC
clone size: -; V gene: TRBV5-1; J gene: TRBJ1-2; D gene: -; CDR3 protein: CASSPGGVNYGYTF; CDR3 DNA: TGCGCCAGCAGCCCGGGAGGGGTTAACTATGGCTACACCTTC
clone size: -; V gene: TRBV5-1; J gene: TRBJ2-1; D gene: TRBD2; CDR3 protein: CASSWGLADYNEQFF; CDR3 DNA: TGCGCCAGCAGCTGGGGACTAGCGGATTACAATGAGCAGTTCTTC
clone size: -; V gene: TRBV6-1; J gene: TRBJ1-2; D gene: -; CDR3 protein: CASSPQGRSYGYTF; CDR3 DNA: TGTGCCAGCAGTCCACAGGGAAGGAGCTATGGCTACACCTTC
clone size: -; V gene: TRBV27; J gene: TRBJ1-3; D gene: -; CDR3 protein: CASRSYWSSGNTIYF; CDR3 DNA: TGTGCCAGCAGGTCATATTGGAGCTCTGGAAACACCATATATTTT
clone size: -; V gene: TRBV6-5; J gene: TRBJ1-6; D gene: -; CDR3 protein: CASSLRAVGGSPLHF; CDR3 DNA: TGTGCCAGCAGTCTGAGGGCGGTCGGCGGTTCACCCCTCCACTTT
clone size: -; V gene: TRBV7-2; J gene: TRBJ1-1; D gene: -; CDR3 protein: CASRFSGVTEAFF; CDR3 DNA: TGTGCCAGCAGATTCTCGGGGGTGACTGAAGCTTTCTTT
clone size: -; V gene: TRBV6-1; J gene: TRBJ2-2; D gene: TRBD1; CDR3 protein: CASSEWQGAGELFF; CDR3 DNA: TGTGCCAGCAGTGAGTGGCAGGGGGCCGGGGAGCTGTTTTTT
clone size: -; V gene: TRBV7-3; J gene: TRBJ1-1; D gene: -; CDR3 protein: CASSLQTGGITEAFF; CDR3 DNA: TGTGCCAGCAGCCTCCAGACAGGAGGTATCACTGAAGCTTTCTTT
clone size: -; V gene: TRBV13; J gene: TRBJ2-2; D gene: -; CDR3 protein: CASSLSIGELFF; CDR3 DNA: TGTGCCAGCAGCTTAAGCATCGGGGAGCTGTTTTTT
clone size: -; V gene: TRBV4-2; J gene: TRBJ2-7; D gene: TRBD1; CDR3 protein: CASSQVGTGPYEQYF; CDR3 DNA: TGTGCCAGCAGCCAAGTAGGGACAGGGCCTTACGAGCAGTACTTC
clone size: -; V gene: TRBV18; J gene: TRBJ2-7; D gene: TRBD1; CDR3 protein: CASSPSEGAPWQYF; CDR3 DNA: TGTGCCAGCTCACCATCAGAGGGGGCCCCGTGGCAGTACTTC
clone size: once; V gene: TRBV5-1; J gene: TRBJ2-1; D gene: TRBD2; CDR3 protein: CASSSGLTSYNEQFF; CDR3 DNA: TGCGCCAGCAGCTCGGGACTAACCTCCTACAATGAGCAGTTCTTC
clone size: -; V gene: TRBV28; J gene: TRBJ2-2; D gene: -; CDR3 protein: CASRLQGYTGELFF; CDR3 DNA: TGTGCCAGCAGGCTTCAGGGTTACACCGGGGAGCTGTTTTTT
clone size: -; V gene: TRBV5-1; J gene: TRBJ1-6; D gene: -; CDR3 protein: CASSFGESSYNSPLHF; CDR3 DNA: TGCGCCAGCAGCTTCGGGGAGAGCTCCTATAATTCACCCCTCCACTTT
clone size: -; V gene: TRBV29-1; J gene: TRBJ1-1; D gene: -; CDR3 protein: CSGRGGMRTEAFF; CDR3 DNA: TGCAGCGGCCGCGGGGGGATGAGAACTGAAGCTTTCTTT
clone size: -; V gene: TRBV5-4; J gene: TRBJ2-3; D gene: -; CDR3 protein: CASSLGGVYTQYF; CDR3 DNA: TGTGCCAGCAGCCTCGGCGGGGTATATACGCAGTATTTT
clone size: -; V gene: TRBV5-1; J gene: TRBJ2-2; D gene: TRBD2; CDR3 protein: CASSLAASGSTGELFF; CDR3 DNA: TGCGCCAGCAGCTTGGCTGCTAGCGGGAGCACCGGGGAGCTGTTTTTT
clone size: -; V gene: TRBV9; J gene: TRBJ2-7; D gene: -; CDR3 protein: CASSVGGEGVLYEQYF; CDR3 DNA: TGTGCCAGCAGCGTAGGGGGTGAGGGGGTACTCTACGAGCAGTACTTC